These 25 T cell receptor beta chains share one sample of origin, sequenced in a study of blood T cell repertoires in COVID-19. TCRdb keeps only in-frame clones here, not all; method: immunoSEQ multiplex PCR. Of 120,000 to 150,000 clones in the sample, 85% to 90% are singletons; the top ten hold 3% to 3.5%. What was sequenced was peripheral blood. The receptors originated from a woman in her fifties or sixties with active COVID-19.

The chain combines TRBV28 with TRBJ1-1; D gene ambiguous. Germline V gene sequence: CDR1 MDHEN, CDR2 SYDVKM. V was shortened by 7 bases and J by 2 bases, with 14 bases between the two germline ends. This CDR3 contains 14 residues. The CDR3 loop reads CASTRRSTNTEAFF. The CDR3 nucleotides are TGTGCCAGCACCCGTAGATCCACCAACACTGAAGCTTTCTTT. Together with reference TRBV28 and TRBJ1-1, the CDR3 gives the full variable domain: DVKVTQSSRYLVKRTGEKVFLECVQDMDHENMFWYRQDPGLGLRLIYFSYDVKMKEKGDIPEGYSVSREKKERFSLILESASTNQTSMYLCASTRRSTNTEAFFGQGTRLTVV.

V gene TRBV6-2 or TRBV6-3 combines with J gene TRBJ2-1; 7 bases map to TRBD1. The CDR3 sequence is 18 residues long. The V gene end was trimmed by 5 bases and the J gene end by 8 bases; junction bases not matched to a gene: 21. CDR1 and CDR2 from the germline V gene are MNHEY and SVGEGT. The DNA of the CDR3 is TGTGCCAGCAGTCCAAAGCTCACGATAGCAGGGGGACAATATGAGCAGTTCTTC. Its protein is CASSPKLTIAGGQYEQFF.

The chain is built from TRBV3-1 (or the pseudogene TRBV3-2) and TRBJ2-5, with D unclear. Germline V gene data show CDR1 as LGHDT and CDR2 as YNNKEL (reference sequence). This CDR3 spans 16 amino acids. V dropped 1 base and J dropped 1 base, with 13 bases sitting between them. Here the CDR3 DNA reads TGTGCCAGCAGCCAAGCGCCCCTCCCGGGCCAAGAGACCCAGTACTTC. Protein product: CASSQAPLPGQETQYF.

V and J are TRBV4-1 and TRBJ2-7; 11 bases are shared with TRBD2. This CDR3 has 17 amino acids. Germline-derived CDR1 and CDR2 are MGHRA and YSYEKL. V lost 3 bases and J lost 6; bases outside the gene matches: 13. The CDR3: CASSQPEIAGGPGEQYF. As DNA, the CDR3 is TGCGCCAGCAGCCAGCCCGAGATAGCGGGAGGGCCTGGCGAGCAGTACTTC.

The chain couples TRBV28 to TRBJ1-5; D perhaps matches TRBD1 (6 bases). Germline V gene lookup returns CDR1 MDHEN and CDR2 SYDVKM. The CDR3 is 13 amino acids. V was pared by 11 bases and J by 3 bases, with 14 bases between. The CDR3 region is CAAHRDNNQPQHF. The CDR3 DNA is TGTGCCGCTCACAGGGACAACAATCAGCCCCAGCATTTT.

The V call is TRBV10-2, the J call TRBJ2-2; no firm D call. This CDR3 has 14 amino acids. Trimming shortened V by 8 bases and J by 1 base, and 11 bases separated the two germline ends. Germline values: CDR1 WSHSY, CDR2 SAAADI. The CDR3 here is CASSEVENTGELFF. The CDR3 DNA sequence: TGCGCCAGCTCTGAGGTAGAGAACACCGGGGAGCTGTTTTTT.

This sequence joins TRBV28 and TRBJ1-3; TRBD1 agrees at 7 bases. In germline, CDR1 is MDHEN, CDR2 SYDVKM. The length of the CDR3 is 15 residues. The V segment lost 6 bases and the J segment 4 bases; nucleotides outside the gene matches: 9. Written as DNA, the CDR3 is TGTGCCAGCAGACGTACAGGGGTAAAAGGAAACACCATATATTTT. It specifies CASRRTGVKGNTIYF.

The J gene is TRBJ1-5, the V gene TRBV10-3; TRBD1 matches 9 bases. This CDR3 has 20 residues. Losses at the gene ends were 3 bases for V and 2 bases for J; bases not matched to a gene: 17. In germline, CDR1 is ENHRY, CDR2 SYGVKD. CDR3 nucleotide sequence: TGTGCCATCAGTGACTCTGCCGGACAGGGGCCAAAAGGGCGCAATCAGCCCCAGCATTTT. It specifies CAISDSAGQGPKGRNQPQHF.

This chain joins TRBV19 and TRBJ2-7, with 9 nucleotides matching TRBD1. Unmatched junction bases numbered 7, after V lost 6 bases and J lost 1 base. This CDR3 spans 15 amino acids. The germline CDR1 and CDR2 sequences are LNHDA and SQIVND (reference sequence). CDR3 DNA sequence: TGTGCCAGTAGGCCTACAGGGGGCGGATCCTACGAGCAGTACTTC. Amino acid sequence: CASRPTGGGSYEQYF.

CDR3 protein: CAWKPDGELFF. The CDR3 DNA reads as TGTGCCTGGAAGCCTGACGGGGAGCTGTTTTTT. The chain uses TRBV30 and TRBJ2-2; the D is unclear. CDR1 is GTSNPN, CDR2 SVGIG, per germline (reference sequence). V was trimmed by 4 bases and J by 7 bases, leaving 7 bases between them. There are 11 residues in the CDR3. Based on the CDR3 plus reference TRBV30 and TRBJ2-2, the full variable domain is SQTIHQWPATLVQPVGSPLSLECTVEGTSNPNLYWYRQAAGRGLQLLFYSVGIGQISSEVPQNLSASRPQDRQFILSSKKLLLSDSGFYLCAWKPDGELFFGEGSRLTVL.

Only one count was recorded for this clone. This chain joins TRBV5-1 and TRBJ1-2, with D tentatively TRBD1 (6 bases). V lost 7 bases, J lost 7 bases, and 23 bases lay in between. Germline-derived CDR1 and CDR2 are SGHRS and YFSETQ. The length of the CDR3 is 15 residues. CDR3 sequence reads: CASGLSPMGASGYTF. Here the CDR3 DNA reads TGCGCCAGCGGACTCTCACCAATGGGGGCTAGTGGCTACACCTTC.

The chain carries TRBV7-9 and TRBJ2-7; D perhaps matches TRBD1 (6 bases). The CDR3 extends over 13 amino acids. The germline V gene has CDR1 SEHNR and CDR2 FQNEAQ (reference sequence). V was trimmed by 3 bases and J by 0 bases, leaving 6 bases between them. The CDR3 DNA reads as TGTGCCAGCAGCTTGGACAGCTCCTACGAGCAGTACTTC. Amino acids: CASSLDSSYEQYF.

This clone was recorded only once. The rearrangement links TRBV7-2 to TRBJ2-7, with TRBD2 matching over 7 bases. CDR1 is SGHTA and CDR2 is FQGNSA in the germline V gene. The CDR3 extends over 14 amino acids. The junction had 13 bases not matched to a gene; V was cut back by 7 bases and J by 7 bases. The CDR3 loop reads CASNLGGVFREQYF. The CDR3 nucleotides are TGTGCCAGCAACCTGGGGGGGGTATTTCGGGAGCAGTACTTC.

V is TRBV4-1 and J is TRBJ2-3; 7 bases agree with TRBD2. With V trimmed by 4 bases and J by 6 bases, 7 bases remained unmatched. The germline V gene encodes CDR1 MGHRA and CDR2 YSYEKL. The CDR3 is 14 residues long. CDR3 loop: CASSPRTSRDTQYF. CDR3 nucleotides: TGCGCCAGCAGCCCCAGGACTAGTCGGGATACGCAGTATTTT.

The chain couples TRBV19 to TRBJ2-7, with 9 bases aligning to TRBD1. The trim removed 6 bases at V and 5 bases at J, leaving 8 bases unmatched. Germline values: CDR1 LNHDA, CDR2 SQIVND (reference sequence). The CDR3 is 14 residues long. CDR3 protein: CASSPQGASNEQYF. The CDR3 DNA reads as TGTGCCAGTAGCCCACAGGGGGCGTCTAACGAGCAGTACTTC. The complete variable domain, with remaining parts taken from reference TRBV19 and TRBJ2-7, reads DGGITQSPKYLFRKEGQNVTLSCEQNLNHDAMYWYRQDPGQGLRLIYYSQIVNDFQKGDIAEGYSVSREKKESFPLTVTSAQKNPTAFYLCASSPQGASNEQYFGPGTRLTVT.

The chain employs TRBV4-1 and TRBJ2-7; tentatively, D is TRBD2 (6 bases). With 3 bases removed from V and 2 bases from J, the gap between germline ends came to 17 bases. Germline V CDR1 and CDR2: MGHRA, YSYEKL. This CDR3 is 16 amino acids long. This CDR3 reads CASSHVSGWGAYEQYF. As DNA, the CDR3 is TGCGCCAGCAGCCACGTATCGGGCTGGGGGGCCTACGAGCAGTACTTC.

The chain joins TRBV2 to TRBJ2-7, with D maybe TRBD1 (5 bases). CDR3 length: 13 amino acids. Germline lookup yields CDR1 SNHLY and CDR2 FYNNEI. Trimming removed 6 bases from V and 3 bases from J, with 12 bases in between. CDR3 sequence reads: CASSVGHSYEQYF. CDR3 sequence (DNA): TGTGCCAGCAGCGTTGGACATAGCTACGAGCAGTACTTC. Full variable domain (outside the CDR3, taken from reference TRBV2 and TRBJ2-7): EPEVTQTPSHQVTQMGQEVILRCVPISNHLYFYWYRQILGQKVEFLVSFYNNEISEKSEIFDDQFSVERPDGSNFTLKIRSTKLEDSAMYFCASSVGHSYEQYFGPGTRLTVT.

The rearrangement uses TRBV19 and TRBJ1-1; D might be TRBD1 (5 bases). Trimming took off 6 bases at V and 6 bases at J, with 14 bases between the two ends. Germline V gene lookup returns CDR1 LNHDA and CDR2 SQIVND (reference sequence). The CDR3 extends over 13 amino acids. Here the CDR3 reads CASRNRGEAEAFF. For the CDR3, the DNA is TGTGCCAGTAGAAACCGGGGGGAGGCTGAAGCTTTCTTT.

The genes are TRBV5-4 and TRBJ2-2; no clear D. Per the germline V gene, CDR1 is SGHNT and CDR2 is YYREEE (reference sequence). The CDR3 loop spans 14 amino acids. V lost 1 base to trimming and J lost 1 base, with 5 bases between them. CDR3 amino acids: CASSLRQNTGELFF. Here the CDR3 DNA reads TGTGCCAGCAGCTTGCGACAGAACACCGGGGAGCTGTTTTTT.

The gene calls are TRBV4-2 and TRBJ2-3; the match to TRBD2 covers 9 bases. The CDR3 runs to 15 residues. Unmatched junction bases numbered 1, after V lost 0 bases and J lost 3 bases. Germline assignment: CDR1 LGHNA and CDR2 YNFKEQ. CDR3 loop: CASSQETSGTDTQYF. DNA of the CDR3: TGTGCCAGCAGCCAAGAGACTAGCGGAACAGATACGCAGTATTTT.

This rearrangement joins TRBV6-2 or TRBV6-3 to TRBJ2-5, with TRBD2 as a possible D gene (6 bases). This CDR3 spans 16 amino acids. Germline values: CDR1 MNHEY, CDR2 SVGEGT. Between the trimmed V and J ends, which lost 6 bases and 4 bases, there was a span of 21 bases. Written as DNA, the CDR3 is TGTGCCAGCAGCCCCCATCTCTCGCGGGAAGGAGAGACCCAGTACTTC. This translates into CASSPHLSREGETQYF.

V usage is TRBV5-6 and J usage is TRBJ2-2; D uncertain. Per the germline V gene, CDR1 is SGHDT and CDR2 is YYEEEE. The CDR3 spans 14 residues. Deletions cut 4 bases from V and 4 bases from J, with 11 bases between. The CDR3 loop is CASSQTPVTGELFF. The DNA of the CDR3 is TGTGCCAGCAGCCAAACTCCTGTCACCGGGGAGCTGTTTTTT.

The chain combines TRBV7-2 with TRBJ1-5; D remains ambiguous. With 0 bases removed from V and 0 bases from J, the gap between germline ends came to 12 bases. The CDR3 sequence is 17 residues long. CDR1 is SGHTA and CDR2 is FQGNSA in the germline V gene. DNA for the CDR3: TGTGCCAGCAGCTTAGCCGTTCCAGGCTTTAGCAATCAGCCCCAGCATTTT. Translation: CASSLAVPGFSNQPQHF.

This clone was detected only once. The chain recombines TRBV5-4 with TRBJ2-3, with 7 nucleotides matching TRBD2. This CDR3 has 15 residues. V was clipped by 3 bases and J by 3 bases; unmatched bases: 7. Germline V gene sequence: CDR1 SGHNT, CDR2 YYREEE (reference sequence). The CDR3 nucleotides are TGTGCCAGCAGCTGGGCGCTAGCGGATACAGATACGCAGTATTTT. Protein: CASSWALADTDTQYF.

V gene TRBV6-2 or TRBV6-3 combines with J gene TRBJ1-6; D remains unclear. Germline values: CDR1 MNHEY, CDR2 SVGEGT. The length of the CDR3 is 14 residues. With 4 bases removed from V and 13 bases from J, the gap between germline ends came to 17 bases. This CDR3 is CASSSQADPAPLHF. CDR3 coding DNA: TGTGCCAGCAGTTCCCAGGCCGACCCGGCCCCCCTCCACTTT.